This T cell receptor beta chain stems from a study of blood T cell repertoires in COVID-19. Study in general: COVID-19 samples collected from the United States, Italy and Spain covered acute and convalescent phases. Sample material is recorded as cDNA or gDNA derived from T cells, B-cell-depleted T cells, or PBMCs.

The germline V gene encodes CDR1 SGHNT and CDR2 YENEEA. The V segment lost 1 base and the J segment 3 bases; nucleotides outside the gene matches: 8. The CDR3 is 17 amino acids. In the original analysis: From reference gene primer amplification, estimates of nucleated cell counts were derived. Sequencing used immunoSEQ multiplex PCR; TCRdb keeps in-frame clones, though not all of them. V and J calls and clone size follow that table, whereas D and trimming were derived from the DNA. The sample holds 150,000 to 200,000 clones, 85% to 95% seen once. The chain couples TRBV11-3 to TRBJ2-5, with 10 bases that match TRBD1. The receptor was isolated from a woman aged 45-65 years with acute or convalescent COVID-19. The sequenced sample consisted of peripheral blood. DNA for the CDR3: TGTGCCAGCAGCTTAGGAGATCGGACAGGGGGAAAAGAGACCCAGTACTTC. Translating gives CASSLGDRTGGKETQYF.